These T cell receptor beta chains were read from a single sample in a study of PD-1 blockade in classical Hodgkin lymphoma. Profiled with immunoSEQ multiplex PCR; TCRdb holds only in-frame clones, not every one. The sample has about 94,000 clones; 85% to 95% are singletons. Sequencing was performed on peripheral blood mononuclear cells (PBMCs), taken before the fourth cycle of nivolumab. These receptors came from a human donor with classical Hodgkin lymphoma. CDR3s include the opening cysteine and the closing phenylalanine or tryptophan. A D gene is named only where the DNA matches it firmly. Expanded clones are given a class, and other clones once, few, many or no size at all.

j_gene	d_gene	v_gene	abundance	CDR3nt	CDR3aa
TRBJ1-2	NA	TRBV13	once	TGTGCCAGCAGCCCACACTCGAGAGGAGACCATCGCTATGGCTACACCTTC	CASSPHSRGDHRYGYTF
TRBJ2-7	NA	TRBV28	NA	TGTGCCAGCTCAGGGCTTAACTACGAGCAGTACTTC	CASSGLNYEQYF
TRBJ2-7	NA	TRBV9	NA	TGTGCCAGCAACGACGGAGACTCCTACGAGCAGTACTTC	CASNDGDSYEQYF
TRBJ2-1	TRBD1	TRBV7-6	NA	TGTGCCAGCAGCTTAGCGGGACAGGGCGGTGAGCAGTTCTTC	CASSLAGQGGEQFF
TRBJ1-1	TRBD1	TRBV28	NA	TGTGCCAGCAAGACAGGGGGAGGAGTAGACACTGAAGCTTTCTTT	CASKTGGGVDTEAFF
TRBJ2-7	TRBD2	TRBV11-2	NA	TGTGCCAGCAGCTTAGATCTTCCGCCCCGCGGGAGCGACTCCTACGAGCAGTACTTC	CASSLDLPPRGSDSYEQYF
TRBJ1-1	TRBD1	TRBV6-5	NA	TGTGCCAGCAGACAGGGGGCCCTGACTGAAGCTTTCTTT	CASRQGALTEAFF
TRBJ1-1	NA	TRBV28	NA	TGTGCCAGCAGTCCCCGGGACACCCCGTGGGCTGAAGCTTTCTTT	CASSPRDTPWAEAFF
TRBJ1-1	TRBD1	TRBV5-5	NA	TGTGCCAGCAGCTTGGTGTCAGGGGGCGCGTGGACTGAAGCTTTCTTT	CASSLVSGGAWTEAFF
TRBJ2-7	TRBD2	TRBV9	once	TGTGCCAGCAGCCATCCGCGGGAGGGCTTCGACGAGCAGTACTTC	CASSHPREGFDEQYF
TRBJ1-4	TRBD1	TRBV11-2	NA	TGTGCCAGCAGCTCTCCGTTCCGGGACAGGGGGAGAACTAATGAAAAACTGTTTTTT	CASSSPFRDRGRTNEKLFF
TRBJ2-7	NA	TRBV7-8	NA	TGTGCCAGCAGCCACTTTGACAAAAGCTCCTACGAGCAGTACTTC	CASSHFDKSSYEQYF
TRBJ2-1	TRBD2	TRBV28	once	TGTGCCAGCACATCGCGGGGGATTGGGGGTGAGCAGTTCTTC	CASTSRGIGGEQFF
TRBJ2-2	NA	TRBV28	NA	TGTGCCAGCTACCAGCTGAGCTGGGCTAGCCGGAAGGGGAGCGGGGAGCTGTTTTTT	CASYQLSWASRKGSGELFF
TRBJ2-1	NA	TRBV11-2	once	TGTGCCAGCAGCTTGCGGTCCTACAATGAGCAGTTCTTC	CASSLRSYNEQFF
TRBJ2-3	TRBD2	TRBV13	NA	TGTGCCAGCAGCTTAGCCGTAGCGGGAAGGGGCACAGATACGCAGTATTTT	CASSLAVAGRGTDTQYF
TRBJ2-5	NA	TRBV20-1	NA	TGCAGTGCTGGGACGGAAGAGACCCAGTACTTC	CSAGTEETQYF
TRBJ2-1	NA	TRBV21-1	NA	TGTGCCAGCAGCAGGGGACTAGGTCTCTACAATGAGCAGTTCTTC	CASSRGLGLYNEQFF
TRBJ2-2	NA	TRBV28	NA	TGTGCCAGCAGCCTCGGACAGCCCACCGGGGAGCTGTTTTTT	CASSLGQPTGELFF
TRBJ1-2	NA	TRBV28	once	TGTGCCAGCAGTGTCGGGGAGTTCAACTATGGCTACACCTTC	CASSVGEFNYGYTF
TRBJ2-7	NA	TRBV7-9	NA	TGTGCCAGCAGCTTAAGCGGAGGGGAGGCTGGCCAGTACTTC	CASSLSGGEAGQYF
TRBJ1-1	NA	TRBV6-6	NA	TGTGCCAGCGGGGACTACCCGGTGAACACTGAAGCTTTCTTT	CASGDYPVNTEAFF
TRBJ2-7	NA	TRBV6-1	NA	TGTGCCAGCAGTGAACTCGGGGTAATCTCCTACGAGCAGTACTTC	CASSELGVISYEQYF
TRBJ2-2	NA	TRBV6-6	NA	TGTGCCAGCAGTTCCAGCAGGGCCTTAAACACCGGGGAGCTGTTTTTT	CASSSSRALNTGELFF
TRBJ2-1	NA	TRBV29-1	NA	TGCAGCGTTGAAGTAAGTGGGGTAGGGCCAAATGAGCAGTTCTTC	CSVEVSGVGPNEQFF
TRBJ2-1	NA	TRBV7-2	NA	TGTGCCAGCAGCTTAGACCCAGCGGACTCCAATGAGCAGTTCTTC	CASSLDPADSNEQFF
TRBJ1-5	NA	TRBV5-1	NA	TGCGCCAGCAGCTTGCGGCCTCAGGAGAGGGGTTTTCGACAGCCCCAGCATTTT	CASSLRPQERGFRQPQHF
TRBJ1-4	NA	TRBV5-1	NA	TGCGCCAGCAAGGTGTGGGGAATGGGTGAAAAACTGTTTTTT	CASKVWGMGEKLFF
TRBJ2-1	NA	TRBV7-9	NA	TGTGCCAGCAGCTTATCATTCCTAAGGACGTCCTACAATGAGCAGTTCTTC	CASSLSFLRTSYNEQFF
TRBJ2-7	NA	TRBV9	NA	TGTGCCAGCAGCGGGGGAGACCGACAGCCGCTCTACGAGCAGTACTTC	CASSGGDRQPLYEQYF
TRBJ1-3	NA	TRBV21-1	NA	TGTGCCAGCAGCAAAGCGCTGGGACACCTCGGTGTCCGAAATTTT	CASSKALGHLGVRNF
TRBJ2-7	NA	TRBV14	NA	TGTGCCAGCAGCCAAGATACTCGGTTTGGGGAGCAGTACTTC	CASSQDTRFGEQYF
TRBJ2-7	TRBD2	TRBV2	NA	TGTGCCAGCAGCGATAGACTAGCAAGGACTGAGCAGTACTTC	CASSDRLARTEQYF
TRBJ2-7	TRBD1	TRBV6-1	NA	TGTGCCAGCGGCAAACAGGGGCGCGAGCAGTACTTC	CASGKQGREQYF
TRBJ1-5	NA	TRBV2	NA	TGTGCCAGCAGCAAGGGGCCTTATCAGCCCCAGCATTTT	CASSKGPYQPQHF
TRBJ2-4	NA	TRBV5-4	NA	TGTGCCAGCAGCTTGAGGCGGGAAGCCAAAAACATTCAGTACTTC	CASSLRREAKNIQYF
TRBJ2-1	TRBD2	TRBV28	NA	TGTGCCAGCAGTTACGCCTTAAGACTAGCGGGAGGTCAATACAATGAGCAGTTCTTC	CASSYALRLAGGQYNEQFF
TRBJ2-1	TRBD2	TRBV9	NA	TGTGCCAGCAGCGCCCAAACCGGGACTAGAAATAGGTACAATGAGCAGTTCTTC	CASSAQTGTRNRYNEQFF
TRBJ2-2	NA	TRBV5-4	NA	TGTGCCAGCAGCTCCTATCAGGGACATTCCGTCGGGGAGCTGTTTTTT	CASSSYQGHSVGELFF
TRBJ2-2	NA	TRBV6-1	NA	TGTGCCCTCCAGCCGATCACGGCCGGGGAGCTGTTTTTT	CALQPITAGELFF
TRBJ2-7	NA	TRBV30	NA	TGTGCCTGGGGTGCTCTTGGGGTTCCCTACGAGCAGTACTTC	CAWGALGVPYEQYF
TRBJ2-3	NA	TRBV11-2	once	TGTGCCAGCAGCTTAGAATCGAGCGGAGCTACGCAGTATTTT	CASSLESSGATQYF
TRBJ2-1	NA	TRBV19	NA	TGTGCCAGTAGTGCCGAATCCCGGGGGCTACCCAATGAGCAGTTCTTC	CASSAESRGLPNEQFF
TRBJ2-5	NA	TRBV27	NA	TGTGCCAGCAGCCGCCTGGGGTCGCCGGAGACCCAGTACTTC	CASSRLGSPETQYF
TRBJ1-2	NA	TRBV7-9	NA	TGTGCCAGCAGCGGGGGACGGAACTATGGCTACACCTTC	CASSGGRNYGYTF
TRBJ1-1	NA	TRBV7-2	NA	TGTGCCAGCAGCCTACCTCAAAGGAACACTGAAGCTTTCTTT	CASSLPQRNTEAFF
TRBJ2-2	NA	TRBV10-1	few	TGCGCCAGCAGTGTTGTTACCACCGGGGAGCTGTTTTTT	CASSVVTTGELFF